This T cell receptor (beta chain) was obtained from a study of lymphopenia after photon versus proton radiotherapy. Trimming shortened V by 4 bases and J by 4 bases, and 10 bases separated the two germline ends. CDR3 length: 14 amino acids. The V gene's germline CDR1 is ENHRY and CDR2 SYGVKD. Points from the study as a whole: After lymphocyte nadir, photon-treated repertoires showed oligoclonal expansion, especially CD8+ Temra. Only patients who died were analyzed for survival; proton advantage is unproven. Under photons, naive T cells and diversity fell while effector/memory populations rose. In patients who died, overall survival fell as post-nadir TCR diversity dropped more.

Profiling relied on immunoSEQ multiplex PCR, and the TCRdb table lists in-frame clones only, not all of them. The data hold 25,000 to 35,000 clones, with approximately 95% observed a single time. This clone was detected only once. Its antigen is currently unknown. The origin of this receptor is a woman in her forties or fifties with cholangiocarcinoma. The chain is built from TRBV10-3 and TRBJ2-2, with D possibly being TRBD2 (6 bases). Sequenced here: peripheral blood, sampled from a patient treated with photon-based radiotherapy. CDR3 residues: CAISVTSSTGELFF. CDR3 nucleotides: TGTGCCATCAGTGTTACTAGCAGCACCGGGGAGCTGTTTTTT.